The 27 T cell receptor beta chains below come from one sample, sequenced in a study of shared clonotypes between healthy human individuals. Some clones are missing from TCRdb's copy, which holds only in-frame ones; the method was immunoSEQ multiplex PCR. The sample yields 600,000 to 750,000 clones, over 60% seen once. The sequenced material came from memory CD4+ T cells sorted from blood. The subset was: CD45RA-negative fraction. These receptors originate from a woman under 40 in good health.

This sequence joins TRBV5-4 and TRBJ1-1; D may be TRBD1 (6 bases). The germline CDR1 and CDR2 sequences are SGHNT and YYREEE (reference sequence). V lost 4 bases and J 11 bases, leaving 21 bases between the germline ends. The CDR3 is 14 amino acids. This chain's CDR3 is CASSPDRTALGAFF. The DNA of the CDR3 is TGTGCCAGCAGCCCCGACCGGACAGCCCTTGGCGCTTTCTTT. Looking up the rest from reference TRBV5-4 and TRBJ1-1 gives the full variable domain: ETGVTQSPTHLIKTRGQQVTLRCSSQSGHNTVSWYQQALGQGPQFIFQYYREEENGRGNFPPRFSGLQFPNYSSELNVNALELDDSALYLCASSPDRTALGAFFGQGTRLTVV.

The gene calls are TRBV9 and TRBJ1-2, with D hard to call. The germline CDR1 and CDR2 sequences are SGDLS and YYNGEE. V lost 7 bases and J lost 2, with 12 bases in between. The CDR3 is made up of 13 amino acids. In nucleotides, the CDR3 is TGTGCCAGCGGACTGATGAACAACTATGGCTACACCTTC. Protein sequence: CASGLMNNYGYTF.

V and J are TRBV25-1 and TRBJ2-7; 8 bases are shared with TRBD2. V dropped 7 bases and J dropped 3; count of bases not matched to a gene: 14. The CDR3 contains 16 residues. Germline V gives CDR1 MGHDK, CDR2 SYGVNS. The CDR3, as DNA: TGTGCCAGCACCCCCCGGGGGAGCGGGAGTGTCTACGAGCAGTACTTC. This encodes CASTPRGSGSVYEQYF.

The chain has TRBV23-1 and TRBJ2-5; D might be TRBD1 (5 bases). TRBV23-1 counts as an open reading frame of uncertain function. V lost 0 bases to trimming and J lost 6 bases, with 14 bases between them. The CDR3 is 15 residues long. CDR3 loop: CASSQSTRDGKTQYF. CDR3 sequence (DNA): TGCGCCAGCAGTCAATCAACCAGGGATGGGAAGACCCAGTACTTC.

The rearrangement links TRBV19 to TRBJ1-5; 9 positions match TRBD1. The CDR3 has 14 residues. J gave up 5 bases and V 4 bases, and 3 bases lay outside the gene matches. Germline CDR1 LNHDA, CDR2 SQIVND (reference sequence). CDR3: CASSTTGGDQPQHF. CDR3 sequence (DNA): TGTGCCAGTAGTACAACAGGGGGCGATCAGCCCCAGCATTTT.

This chain links TRBV28 with TRBJ1-5; D remains unclear. Germline lookup yields CDR1 MDHEN and CDR2 SYDVKM. V lost 2 bases, J lost 2 bases, and 19 bases lay in between. The CDR3 totals 18 residues. CDR3 in amino acids: CASSLRGGYKDGNQPQHF. DNA of the CDR3: TGTGCCAGCAGTTTACGGGGAGGGTATAAGGATGGCAATCAGCCCCAGCATTTT. Full variable domain (missing parts from reference TRBV28 and TRBJ1-5): DVKVTQSSRYLVKRTGEKVFLECVQDMDHENMFWYRQDPGLGLRLIYFSYDVKMKEKGDIPEGYSVSREKKERFSLILESASTNQTSMYLCASSLRGGYKDGNQPQHFGDGTRLSIL.

The V and J genes are TRBV28 and TRBJ2-3, with TRBD2 matching over 10 bases. Germline V lookup: CDR1 MDHEN, CDR2 SYDVKM. The CDR3 extends over 17 amino acids. Trimming at V came to 5 bases and at J to 2 bases, leaving 10 bases not matched to a gene. Written as DNA, the CDR3 is TGTGCCAGCAGTCCGCGACGGACTAGCGGCTTCACAGATACGCAGTATTTT. The encoded protein is CASSPRRTSGFTDTQYF.

Note on this clone: The junction and the germline gene differ at one end; a read error may be behind it. This chain uses TRBV5-3 with TRBJ1-5; 8 bases are a match to TRBD1. TRBV5-3 is reported as an ORF; its role is uncertain. This CDR3 is built from 11 residues. CDR3 coding DNA: TGTGCCAGCAGCTTGACAGGGGCCCAGCATTTT. Residues: CASSLTGAQHF.

This clone was seen at least ten times. The rearrangement uses TRBV30 and TRBJ2-1; 8 nucleotides agree with TRBD1. In germline, CDR1 is GTSNPN, CDR2 SVGIG (reference sequence). Trimming took 2 bases from V and 4 from J; bases not matched to a gene: 4. The CDR3 is made up of 14 amino acids. The CDR3 DNA is TGTGCCTGGAGTCCAAGGACAGGGTACAATGAGCAGTTCTTC. Protein sequence: CAWSPRTGYNEQFF.

For this clone: Other nucleotide sequences from this sample produce the same CDR3. The chain recombines TRBV10-3 with TRBJ1-1; a possible D gene is TRBD1 (6 bases). CDR1 is ENHRY, CDR2 SYGVKD, per germline. Trimming pared 5 bases from V and 2 bases from J, leaving 9 bases between. CDR3 size: 13 residues. The CDR3 spells CAISSTGNTEAFF. The CDR3 coding sequence is TGTGCCATCAGTTCGACAGGTAACACTGAAGCTTTCTTT.

The J gene is TRBJ2-6, the V gene TRBV5-1, with 9 bases that match TRBD2. J gave up 0 bases and V 4 bases, and 8 bases lay outside the gene matches. In germline, CDR1 is SGHRS, CDR2 YFSETQ. The CDR3 contains 18 residues. The CDR3 protein is CASSPGTSSSSGANVLTF. Here the CDR3 DNA reads TGCGCCAGCAGCCCCGGGACTAGCTCCAGCTCTGGGGCCAACGTCCTGACTTTC.

This clone was seen only once. This CDR3 is CASSTGTSGRDEQFF. The DNA for the CDR3 is TGTGCCAGCAGCACTGGGACTAGCGGGAGGGATGAGCAGTTCTTC. The gene calls are TRBV7-9 and TRBJ2-1; 16 bases align to TRBD2. CDR1 and CDR2 (germline): SEHNR, FQNEAQ (reference sequence). V lost 5 bases to trimming and J lost 8 bases; unmatched junction nucleotides: 3. The CDR3 covers 15 residues.

This chain connects TRBV18 to TRBJ2-2; 9 nucleotides match TRBD2. Germline V gives CDR1 KGHSH, CDR2 LQKENI. This CDR3 region has 17 residues. The V gene end was trimmed by 3 bases and the J gene end by 7 bases; junction bases not matched to a gene: 12. The CDR3 nucleotides read TGTGCCAGCTCACCGGGACTGATAGCGGGAGACGGCGGGGAGCTGTTTTTT. Translating it yields CASSPGLIAGDGGELFF.

This clone has a handful of counts. The J gene is TRBJ1-4, the V gene TRBV28; D possibly corresponds to TRBD1 (5 bases). Trimming left V 2 bases short and J 3 bases short, with 13 bases between. The CDR3 contains 16 residues. Germline V gene lookup returns CDR1 MDHEN and CDR2 SYDVKM. As DNA, the CDR3 is TGTGCCAGCAGTTTACCTTCCCCAGGGTCTAATGAAAAACTGTTTTTT. This translates into CASSLPSPGSNEKLFF.

This rearrangement joins TRBV28 to TRBJ1-5; 7 nucleotides align to TRBD1. Losses at the gene ends were 1 base for V and 0 bases for J; bases not matched to a gene: 21. CDR1 and CDR2 (germline): MDHEN, SYDVKM. The CDR3 sequence is 22 residues long. CDR3 sequence: CASSLYERGGSAAAYSNQPQHF. For the CDR3, the DNA is TGTGCCAGCAGTTTATACGAAAGAGGGGGCTCGGCCGCGGCTTATAGCAATCAGCCCCAGCATTTT. The complete variable domain, with remaining parts taken from reference TRBV28 and TRBJ1-5, reads DVKVTQSSRYLVKRTGEKVFLECVQDMDHENMFWYRQDPGLGLRLIYFSYDVKMKEKGDIPEGYSVSREKKERFSLILESASTNQTSMYLCASSLYERGGSAAAYSNQPQHFGDGTRLSIL.

This clone was observed a handful of times. The rearrangement links TRBV4-2 to TRBJ1-1, with a weak D call TRBD1 (5 bases). V shed 1 base and J shed 0 bases, with 24 bases lying between them. CDR1 is LGHNA and CDR2 is YNFKEQ in the germline V gene. The CDR3 loop spans 20 amino acids. The CDR3 DNA reads TGTGCCAGCAGCCAAGGTAAAACGCTGGCGAAGGGGCGCTTGAACACTGAAGCTTTCTTT. Translation gives CASSQGKTLAKGRLNTEAFF.

CDR3 DNA sequence: TGTGCCAGCAGTCGGCCGGTCATCGACGAGCAGTACTTC. Amino acid sequence: CASSRPVIDEQYF. The rearrangement links TRBV28 to TRBJ2-7; no clear D gene. The CDR3 loop spans 13 amino acids. Deletions cut 5 bases from V and 5 bases from J, with 13 bases between. The germline CDR1 and CDR2 sequences are MDHEN and SYDVKM.

The chain employs TRBV10-2 and TRBJ2-7, with D possibly being TRBD1 or TRBD2 (5 bases each). CDR1 WSHSY and CDR2 SAAADI come from the germline V gene. Trimming took off 0 bases at V and 0 bases at J, with 15 bases between the two ends. This CDR3 contains 17 residues. Here the CDR3 reads CASSESTGSQGSYEQYF. The CDR3 coding sequence is TGCGCCAGCAGTGAGTCGACGGGGTCGCAGGGCTCCTACGAGCAGTACTTC.

The V call is TRBV4-2, the J call TRBJ1-5; 7 bases fit TRBD1. Per the germline V gene, CDR1 is LGHNA and CDR2 is YNFKEQ. The CDR3 is made up of 17 amino acids. Trimming cost V 0 bases and J 3 bases; bases outside gene matches: 8. This chain's CDR3 is CASSQDPGTADNQPQHF. CDR3 nucleotide sequence: TGTGCCAGCAGCCAAGATCCTGGGACAGCTGACAATCAGCCCCAGCATTTT.

The table lists this clone with many counts. The chain joins TRBV7-7 to TRBJ2-2; D perhaps matches TRBD1 (6 bases). Trimming pared 7 bases from V and 2 bases from J, leaving 14 bases between. The CDR3 has 15 amino acids. CDR1 is SSHAT and CDR2 is FNYEAQ in the germline V gene (reference sequence). The CDR3: CASTPGHSNTGELFF. DNA of the CDR3: TGTGCCAGCACCCCGGGACACTCTAACACCGGGGAGCTGTTTTTT.

J is TRBJ2-1 and V is TRBV4-1, with D unclear. Germline V gives CDR1 MGHRA, CDR2 YSYEKL. With 4 bases removed from V and 3 bases from J, the gap between germline ends came to 22 bases. The CDR3 is 18 amino acids. CDR3 DNA sequence: TGCGCCAGCAGCCGTGACGTTGTGATTGGGCCCAGCTACAATGAGCAGTTCTTC. Translated: CASSRDVVIGPSYNEQFF.

The rearrangement links TRBV5-1 to TRBJ2-7; 7 bases map to TRBD2. CDR3 length: 16 residues. Germline CDR1 is SGHRS and CDR2 is YFSETQ. J was trimmed by 1 base and V by 0 bases; bases with no gene match: 7. The CDR3 DNA follows: TGCGCCAGCAGCTTGGGAACCTTAGCGGGTTCCTACGAGCAGTACTTC. This encodes CASSLGTLAGSYEQYF.

The CDR3 region has the DNA TGCGCCAGCAGCCAAGATTTACGGATCCCCGGCTACACCTTC. Its translation is CASSQDLRIPGYTF. The chain recombines TRBV4-1 with TRBJ1-2; D is ambiguous. V gave up 0 bases and J gave up 8 bases, with 13 bases separating them. Germline-derived CDR1 and CDR2 are MGHRA and YSYEKL. The CDR3 loop spans 14 amino acids.

In its sample, this clone was seen a few times. The J gene is TRBJ2-7, the V gene TRBV5-6, with D possibly being TRBD1 (5 bases). Trimming cost V 4 bases and J 5 bases, with 16 bases left between them. CDR1 is SGHDT and CDR2 is YYEEEE in the germline V gene. CDR3 length: 14 residues. CDR3 sequence reads: CASSPIVQGDEQYF. CDR3 bases: TGTGCCAGCAGCCCGATTGTGCAGGGCGACGAGCAGTACTTC.

The chain employs TRBV5-5 and TRBJ2-7; possibly TRBD1 for D (6 bases). CDR1 SGHKS and CDR2 YYEKEE come from the germline V gene (reference sequence). V was clipped by 1 base and J by 6 bases, with 11 bases between them. CDR3 length: 13 amino acids. The CDR3 spells CASSLKSGVEQYF. The CDR3 region has the DNA TGTGCCAGCAGCTTGAAATCAGGGGTCGAGCAGTACTTC. Complete variable domain (other parts from reference TRBV5-5 and TRBJ2-7): DAGVTQSPTHLIKTRGQQVTLRCSPISGHKSVSWYQQVLGQGPQFIFQYYEKEERGRGNFPDRFSARQFPNYSSELNVNALLLGDSALYLCASSLKSGVEQYFGPGTRLTVT.

The V and J genes are TRBV5-5 and TRBJ2-7; 9 bases fit TRBD1. The CDR3 has 14 amino acids. Unmatched junction bases numbered 8, after V lost 4 bases and J lost 6 bases. Germline CDR1 and CDR2: SGHKS and YYEKEE (reference sequence). CDR3 nucleotide sequence: TGTGCCAGCAGCCACCGGACAGGGGTGGGCGAGCAGTACTTC. Amino acid sequence: CASSHRTGVGEQYF. The full variable domain, with the rest looked up from reference TRBV5-5 and TRBJ2-7, is DAGVTQSPTHLIKTRGQQVTLRCSPISGHKSVSWYQQVLGQGPQFIFQYYEKEERGRGNFPDRFSARQFPNYSSELNVNALLLGDSALYLCASSHRTGVGEQYFGPGTRLTVT.

Comment on this clone: This same CDR3 is encoded by further DNA sequences in the sample. The V call is TRBV19, the J call TRBJ1-2; TRBD1 matches at 8 bases. The J segment lost 3 bases and the V segment lost 7 bases, leaving 4 bases of the junction unmatched. The CDR3 length is 13 residues. Germline lookup yields CDR1 LNHDA and CDR2 SQIVND (reference sequence). CDR3 nucleotide sequence: TGTGCCAGTACCTCGACAGGGGACTATGGCTACACCTTC. This translates into CASTSTGDYGYTF.